Listed below are T cell receptor beta chains from one sample, sequenced in a study of cytomegalovirus exposure and HLA in healthy donors. Method: immunoSEQ multiplex PCR; TCRdb's copy keeps in-frame clones and lacks some. The top ten clones hold around 7% of a sample with 80,000 to 100,000 clones, roughly 78% of them seen once. Sequenced material: PBMCs. The receptors were sampled from a young man in good health and CMV-seronegative. Each CDR3 is given with its conserved first and last residue. The D gene is left open where the match is weak. Clone sizes are given selectively: once, few, many, or a class where the clone is expanded.

v_call	clone_size	j_call	d_call	cdr3_aa	cdr3_nt
TRBV5-1	once	TRBJ1-5	-	CASSEAGHRPQHF	TGCGCCAGCTCGGAGGCGGGTCATCGACCCCAGCATTTT
TRBV6-6	few	TRBJ2-2	-	CASSPFPGDTGELFF	TGTGCCAGCAGTCCCTTCCCAGGGGACACCGGGGAGCTGTTTTTT
TRBV5-6	-	TRBJ2-6	-	CASSLFDRQSGANVLTF	TGTGCCAGCAGCTTGTTTGACAGACAGTCTGGGGCCAACGTCCTGACTTTC
TRBV5-1	-	TRBJ2-6	TRBD2	CASSLGTSGSSGANVLTF	TGCGCCAGCAGCTTAGGGACTAGCGGGAGCTCTGGGGCCAACGTCCTGACTTTC
TRBV2	-	TRBJ2-3	-	CASSGPRLNTDTQYF	TGTGCCAGCAGTGGACCAAGACTGAACACAGATACGCAGTATTTT
TRBV5-6	once	TRBJ1-1	-	CASSLQDTEAFF	TGTGCCAGCAGCTTACAGGACACTGAAGCTTTCTTT
TRBV6-1	-	TRBJ1-1	TRBD1	CASTKLGQGNTEAFF	TGTGCCAGCACTAAACTTGGACAGGGAAATACTGAAGCTTTCTTT
TRBV5-6	-	TRBJ2-2	TRBD1	CASSPDRVGAGELFF	TGTGCCAGCAGCCCCGACAGGGTTGGGGCCGGGGAGCTGTTTTTT
TRBV6-1	-	TRBJ2-3	TRBD1	CASSDAGTGGQTDTQYF	TGTGCCAGCAGTGACGCCGGGACAGGGGGCCAGACAGATACGCAGTATTTT
TRBV6-4	-	TRBJ2-2	-	CASSDGGNTGELFF	TGTGCCAGCAGTGATGGCGGGAACACCGGGGAGCTGTTTTTT
TRBV25-1	once	TRBJ1-5	-	CASSEWEGQPQHF	TGTGCCAGCAGTGAATGGGAGGGTCAGCCCCAGCATTTT
TRBV4-3	-	TRBJ2-6	-	CASSQDRGSGANVLTF	TGCGCCAGCAGCCAAGATAGGGGCTCTGGGGCCAACGTCCTGACTTTC
TRBV10-3	-	TRBJ2-7	TRBD1	CAISGFGQGMRYEQYF	TGTGCCATCAGTGGGTTCGGACAGGGAATGAGGTACGAGCAGTACTTC
TRBV14	-	TRBJ2-7	-	CASSQDRGRGPPYSYEQYF	TGTGCCAGCAGCCAAGATCGCGGCAGGGGTCCTCCATATTCCTACGAGCAGTACTTC
TRBV5-4	-	TRBJ2-7	-	CASSFPGSYKQYF	TGTGCCAGCAGCTTCCCCGGGAGCTACAAGCAGTACTTC
TRBV11-2	few	TRBJ2-1	-	CASSSPRLVPEQFF	TGTGCCAGCAGCTCCCCTCGACTAGTCCCAGAGCAGTTCTTC
TRBV10-3	-	TRBJ1-6	TRBD1	CAISESGQGIGRRNSPLHF	TGTGCCATCAGTGAGTCGGGACAGGGTATCGGTCGACGAAATTCACCCCTCCACTTT
TRBV10-2	-	TRBJ1-6	-	CASRQELNSPLHF	TGCGCCAGCAGACAGGAACTAAATTCACCCCTCCACTTT
TRBV6-5	-	TRBJ1-4	-	CASRLGGARHEKLFF	TGTGCCAGCAGACTGGGGGGGGCGCGGCATGAAAAACTGTTTTTT
TRBV19	-	TRBJ1-1	-	CASSAVSGDTEAFF	TGTGCCAGTAGTGCGGTCTCAGGGGACACTGAAGCTTTCTTT
TRBV4-1	-	TRBJ1-2	TRBD1	CASSQEGQGYGYTF	TGCGCCAGCAGCCAAGAGGGACAGGGCTATGGCTACACCTTC
TRBV6-4	-	TRBJ2-7	TRBD1	CASSVEGQGAHEQYF	TGTGCCAGCAGTGTAGAAGGACAGGGAGCCCACGAGCAGTACTTC
TRBV5-1	-	TRBJ2-3	TRBD2	CASSRGVDTQYF	TGCGCCAGCAGCCGGGGGGTAGATACGCAGTATTTT
TRBV5-6	-	TRBJ2-2	TRBD2	CASSSTSGGALGGELFF	TGTGCCAGCAGCTCGACTAGCGGGGGGGCTCTTGGCGGGGAGCTGTTTTTT
TRBV9	-	TRBJ2-5	-	CASSATAQETQYF	TGTGCCAGCAGCGCCACAGCTCAAGAGACCCAGTACTTC
TRBV7-3	-	TRBJ1-1	-	CASSLEGNTEAFF	TGTGCCAGCAGCTTGGAGGGGAACACTGAAGCTTTCTTT
TRBV5-4	-	TRBJ1-1	-	CASVGAMNTEAFF	TGTGCCAGCGTTGGGGCAATGAACACTGAAGCTTTCTTT
TRBV7-9	-	TRBJ2-1	-	CASSLVSSVPYNEQFF	TGTGCCAGCAGCTTAGTTAGTAGTGTTCCCTACAATGAGCAGTTCTTC
TRBV6-1	-	TRBJ2-7	-	CASNGGYYEQYF	TGTGCCAGCAATGGGGGGTACTACGAGCAGTACTTC
TRBV5-5	-	TRBJ2-7	-	CASSLAAYEQYF	TGTGCCAGCAGCTTAGCGGCTTACGAGCAGTACTTC
TRBV7-2	-	TRBJ2-5	-	CASSLRFWGRGQTKRPQYF	TGTGCCAGCAGCTTACGTTTTTGGGGGCGGGGACAGACCAAGAGACCCCAGTACTTC